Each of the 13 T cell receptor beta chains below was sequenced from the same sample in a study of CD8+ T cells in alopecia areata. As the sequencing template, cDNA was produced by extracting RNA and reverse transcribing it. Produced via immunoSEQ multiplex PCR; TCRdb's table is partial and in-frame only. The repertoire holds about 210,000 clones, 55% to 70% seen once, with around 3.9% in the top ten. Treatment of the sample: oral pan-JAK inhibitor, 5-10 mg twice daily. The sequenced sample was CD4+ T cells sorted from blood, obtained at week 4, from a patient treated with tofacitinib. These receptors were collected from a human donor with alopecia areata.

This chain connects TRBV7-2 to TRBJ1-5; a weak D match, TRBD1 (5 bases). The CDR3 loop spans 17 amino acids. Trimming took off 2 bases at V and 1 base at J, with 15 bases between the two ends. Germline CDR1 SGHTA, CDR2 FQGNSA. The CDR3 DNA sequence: TGTGCCAGCAGCTTACTAGCAATGGGGGTGAGCAATCAGCCCCAGCATTTT. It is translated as CASSLLAMGVSNQPQHF.

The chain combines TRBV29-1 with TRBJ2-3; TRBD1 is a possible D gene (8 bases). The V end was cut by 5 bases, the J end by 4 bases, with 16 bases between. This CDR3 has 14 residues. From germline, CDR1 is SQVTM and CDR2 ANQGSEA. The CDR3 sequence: CSVRTGSGADTQYF. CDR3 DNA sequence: TGCAGCGTTAGGACAGGGAGCGGGGCAGATACGCAGTATTTT.

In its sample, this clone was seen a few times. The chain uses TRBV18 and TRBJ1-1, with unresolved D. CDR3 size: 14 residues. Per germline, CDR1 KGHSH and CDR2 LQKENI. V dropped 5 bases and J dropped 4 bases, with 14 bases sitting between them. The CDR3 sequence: CASSAGGIGTEAFF. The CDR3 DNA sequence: TGTGCCAGCTCAGCGGGTGGTATAGGCACTGAAGCTTTCTTT.

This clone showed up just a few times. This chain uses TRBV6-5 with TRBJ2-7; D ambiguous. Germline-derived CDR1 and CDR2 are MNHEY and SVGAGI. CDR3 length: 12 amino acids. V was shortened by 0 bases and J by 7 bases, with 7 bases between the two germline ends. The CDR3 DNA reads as TGTGCCAGCAGTTACTCCCTCGGGGAGCAGTACTTC. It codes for CASSYSLGEQYF.

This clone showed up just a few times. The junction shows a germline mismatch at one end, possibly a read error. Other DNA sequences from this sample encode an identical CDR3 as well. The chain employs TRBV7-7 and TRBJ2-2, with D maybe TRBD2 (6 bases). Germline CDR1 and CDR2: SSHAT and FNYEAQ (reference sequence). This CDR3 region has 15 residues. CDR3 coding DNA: TGTGCTAGCAGCTCCGGGACTCCTAACACCGGGGAGCTGTTTTTT. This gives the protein CASSSGTPNTGELFF.

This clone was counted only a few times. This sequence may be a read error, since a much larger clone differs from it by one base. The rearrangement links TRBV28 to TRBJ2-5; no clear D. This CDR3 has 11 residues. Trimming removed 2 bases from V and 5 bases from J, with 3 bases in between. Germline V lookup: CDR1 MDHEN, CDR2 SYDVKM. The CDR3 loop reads CASSLGETQYF. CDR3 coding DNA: TGTGCCAGCAGTTTAGGGGAGACCCAGTACTTC.

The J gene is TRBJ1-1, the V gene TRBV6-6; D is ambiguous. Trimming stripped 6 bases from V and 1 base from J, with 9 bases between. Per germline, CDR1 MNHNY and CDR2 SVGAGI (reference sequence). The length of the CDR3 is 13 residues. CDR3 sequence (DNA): TGTGCCAGCAGCACCGACACGAACACTGAAGCTTTCTTT. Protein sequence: CASSTDTNTEAFF.

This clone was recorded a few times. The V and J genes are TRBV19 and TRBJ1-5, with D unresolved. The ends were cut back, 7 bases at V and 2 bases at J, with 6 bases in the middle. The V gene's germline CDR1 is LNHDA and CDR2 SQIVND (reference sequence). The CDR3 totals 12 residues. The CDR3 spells CASKEGNQPQHF. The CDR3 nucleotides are TGTGCCAGTAAGGAAGGCAATCAGCCCCAGCATTTT.

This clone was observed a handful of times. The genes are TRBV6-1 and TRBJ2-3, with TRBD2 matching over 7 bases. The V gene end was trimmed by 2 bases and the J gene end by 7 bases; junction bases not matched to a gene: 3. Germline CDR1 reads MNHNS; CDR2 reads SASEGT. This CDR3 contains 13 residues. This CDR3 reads CASSEWEGNTQYF. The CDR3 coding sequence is TGTGCCAGCAGTGAATGGGAGGGAAATACGCAGTATTTT.

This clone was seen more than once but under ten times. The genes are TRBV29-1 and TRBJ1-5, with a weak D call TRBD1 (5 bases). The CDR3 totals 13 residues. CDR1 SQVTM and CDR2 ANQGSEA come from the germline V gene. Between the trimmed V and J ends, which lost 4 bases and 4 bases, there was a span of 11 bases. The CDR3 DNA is TGCAGCGTTGCGGCAGGGCGAAATCAGCCCCAGCATTTT. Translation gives CSVAAGRNQPQHF.

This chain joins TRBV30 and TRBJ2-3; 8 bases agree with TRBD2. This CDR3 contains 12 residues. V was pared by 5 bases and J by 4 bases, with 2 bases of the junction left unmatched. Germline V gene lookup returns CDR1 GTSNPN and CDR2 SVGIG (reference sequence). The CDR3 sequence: CAWRGGPDTQYF. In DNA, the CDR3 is TGTGCCTGGCGGGGGGGGCCAGATACGCAGTATTTT.

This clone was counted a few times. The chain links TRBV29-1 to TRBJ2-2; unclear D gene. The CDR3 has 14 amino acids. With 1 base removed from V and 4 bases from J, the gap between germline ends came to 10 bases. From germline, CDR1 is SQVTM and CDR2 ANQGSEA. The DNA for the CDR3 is TGCAGCGTTGAAGCCGCGCATGGCACCGGGGAGCTGTTTTTT. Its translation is CSVEAAHGTGELFF.

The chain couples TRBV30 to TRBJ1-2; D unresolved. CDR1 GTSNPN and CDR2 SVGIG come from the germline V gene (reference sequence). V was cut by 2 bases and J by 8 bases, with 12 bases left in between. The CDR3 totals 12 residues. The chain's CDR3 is CAWSSPQVGYTF. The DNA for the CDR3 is TGTGCCTGGAGTTCCCCTCAAGTGGGCTACACCTTC.